This is a list of T cell receptor beta chains from one sample in a study of radiotherapy plus CTLA-4 blockade in lung cancer. Sequenced by immunoSEQ multiplex PCR; TCRdb stores in-frame clones only, minus some. The table has approximately 72,000 clones, roughly three quarters seen once. This material consisted of peripheral blood, taken from a patient treated with radiotherapy plus ipilimumab. The receptors here all came from a human donor with non-small cell lung cancer who had a complete response to radiotherapy plus ipilimumab. Each CDR3 is given with its conserved first and last residue. Fields, in order: D gene, clone size, J gene, V gene, CDR3 DNA, CDR3 protein. A D gene is named only where the DNA matches it firmly. Clone size, where shown, is once, few, many, or a class for clones that have expanded.

D gene: .
clone size: .
J gene: TRBJ2-2
V gene: TRBV10-1
CDR3 DNA: TGCGCCACGTCAGAGGGGTACACCGGGGAGCTGTTTTTT
CDR3 protein: CATSEGYTGELFF

D gene: .
clone size: .
J gene: TRBJ2-3
V gene: TRBV4-3
CDR3 DNA: TGCGCCAGCAGCCAAGATGATGCGGGGTTGGGCACAGATACGCAGTATTTT
CDR3 protein: CASSQDDAGLGTDTQYF

D gene: TRBD1
clone size: .
J gene: TRBJ1-2
V gene: TRBV29-1
CDR3 DNA: TGCAGCGCCCCGAGGGGACAGGGGAGTGGCTACACCTTC
CDR3 protein: CSAPRGQGSGYTF

D gene: .
clone size: .
J gene: TRBJ1-5
V gene: TRBV15
CDR3 DNA: TGTGCCACCAGCAGGGGGGAGACAGCCGATCAGCCCCAGCATTTT
CDR3 protein: CATSRGETADQPQHF

D gene: .
clone size: .
J gene: TRBJ1-6
V gene: TRBV7-2
CDR3 DNA: TGTGCCAGCAGCTTAGATGTGGATTCACCCCTCCACTTT
CDR3 protein: CASSLDVDSPLHF

D gene: .
clone size: .
J gene: TRBJ2-1
V gene: TRBV11-3
CDR3 DNA: TGTGCCAGCAGCTCCTGGGGAGAGGATGAGCAGTTCTTC
CDR3 protein: CASSSWGEDEQFF

D gene: .
clone size: .
J gene: TRBJ1-6
V gene: TRBV7-9
CDR3 DNA: TGTGCCAGCAGCCCCGTTAGGGCATCACCCCTCCACTTT
CDR3 protein: CASSPVRASPLHF

D gene: .
clone size: .
J gene: TRBJ2-7
V gene: TRBV19
CDR3 DNA: TGTGCCAGTAGTATGACGGCCAGCTCCTACGAGCAGTACTTC
CDR3 protein: CASSMTASSYEQYF

D gene: .
clone size: .
J gene: TRBJ1-1
V gene: TRBV7-2
CDR3 DNA: TGTGCCAGCAGGCGGGTCAGGCTGGGGCCTGAAGCTTTCTTT
CDR3 protein: CASRRVRLGPEAFF

D gene: .
clone size: .
J gene: TRBJ1-4
V gene: TRBV5-1
CDR3 DNA: TGCGCCAGCAAAGTGGGGACGACTAATGAAAAACTGTTTTTT
CDR3 protein: CASKVGTTNEKLFF

D gene: TRBD1
clone size: .
J gene: TRBJ2-5
V gene: TRBV15
CDR3 DNA: TGTGCCACCAGCGGACAGGTATCTCCAAGCCAAGAGACCCAGTACTTC
CDR3 protein: CATSGQVSPSQETQYF

D gene: .
clone size: .
J gene: TRBJ2-3
V gene: TRBV4-1
CDR3 DNA: TGCGCCAGCAGCCAAGATTACGGGCCAGATACGCAGTATTTT
CDR3 protein: CASSQDYGPDTQYF

D gene: .
clone size: .
J gene: TRBJ2-2
V gene: TRBV7-9
CDR3 DNA: TGTGCCAGCACTCCTGTGGGGGGCACCGGGGAGCTGTTTTTT
CDR3 protein: CASTPVGGTGELFF

D gene: TRBD2
clone size: .
J gene: TRBJ2-1
V gene: TRBV29-1
CDR3 DNA: TGCAGCGTTGACAGGACTAGCGTGGTCAATGAGCAGTTCTTC
CDR3 protein: CSVDRTSVVNEQFF

D gene: .
clone size: .
J gene: TRBJ1-5
V gene: TRBV7-2
CDR3 DNA: TGTGCCAGCAGCTTGAGGGGAACGGGCAATCAGCCCCAGCATTTT
CDR3 protein: CASSLRGTGNQPQHF

D gene: .
clone size: .
J gene: TRBJ1-1
V gene: TRBV11-2
CDR3 DNA: TGTGCCAGCAGCTTAGAGCGGGACCCTGGGGGCACTGAAGCTTTCTTT
CDR3 protein: CASSLERDPGGTEAFF

D gene: .
clone size: .
J gene: TRBJ2-5
V gene: TRBV5-4
CDR3 DNA: TGTGCCAGCAATCCCGGGGGCAGGGAGACCCAGTACTTC
CDR3 protein: CASNPGGRETQYF

D gene: .
clone size: .
J gene: TRBJ2-1
V gene: TRBV6-5
CDR3 DNA: TGTGCCAGCAGGCACGATACAGGGTACAATGAGCAGTTCTTC
CDR3 protein: CASRHDTGYNEQFF

D gene: TRBD2
clone size: .
J gene: TRBJ2-2
V gene: TRBV11-2
CDR3 DNA: TGTGCCAGCAGCCCAGGACTAGCGGGAGGGCGGAACACCGGGGAGCTGTTTTTT
CDR3 protein: CASSPGLAGGRNTGELFF

D gene: TRBD1
clone size: .
J gene: TRBJ2-7
V gene: TRBV27
CDR3 DNA: TGTGCCAGCAGCCCGGGACAGGGGGGGTCCTACGAGCAGTACTTC
CDR3 protein: CASSPGQGGSYEQYF

D gene: TRBD1
clone size: few
J gene: TRBJ1-6
V gene: TRBV11-3
CDR3 DNA: TGTGCCAGCAGCTTAGACCCCGGGACAGGATCCTCACCCCTCCACTTT
CDR3 protein: CASSLDPGTGSSPLHF

D gene: TRBD2
clone size: .
J gene: TRBJ2-1
V gene: TRBV30
CDR3 DNA: TGTGCCTGGATAAACCGGGGGGGGACTAGCGGGAGAGGGGTCTCCTACAATGAGCAGTTCTTC
CDR3 protein: CAWINRGGTSGRGVSYNEQFF

D gene: TRBD2
clone size: few
J gene: TRBJ2-5
V gene: TRBV27
CDR3 DNA: TGTGCCAGCATGGGGGGGCGGGGGGCGAAGAAAGAGACCCAGTACTTC
CDR3 protein: CASMGGRGAKKETQYF

D gene: .
clone size: .
J gene: TRBJ1-2
V gene: TRBV7-8
CDR3 DNA: TGTGCCAGCAGCTTAGGGGGCAAAGAAGCTAACTATGGCTACACCTTC
CDR3 protein: CASSLGGKEANYGYTF

D gene: .
clone size: .
J gene: TRBJ2-1
V gene: TRBV23-1
CDR3 DNA: TGCGCCAGCCCAGGGGGGGGGACAGATTCCATTCGCTACAATGAGCAGTTCTTC
CDR3 protein: CASPGGGTDSIRYNEQFF

D gene: TRBD2
clone size: .
J gene: TRBJ2-7
V gene: TRBV7-2
CDR3 DNA: TGTGCCAGCAGCTTTGGCCTAGCGGCCTCCTACGAGCAGTACTTC
CDR3 protein: CASSFGLAASYEQYF

D gene: TRBD1
clone size: .
J gene: TRBJ2-2
V gene: TRBV9
CDR3 DNA: TGTGCCAGCAGCGTACAGGGGGCGAACACCGGGGAGCTGTTTTTT
CDR3 protein: CASSVQGANTGELFF

D gene: .
clone size: few
J gene: TRBJ1-1
V gene: TRBV15
CDR3 DNA: TGTGCCACCAGCAGAGATCGCCGCACTGAAGCTTTCTTT
CDR3 protein: CATSRDRRTEAFF